This T cell receptor beta chain was sequenced during a study of OX40 agonist ivuxolimab in advanced cancers. Study details: Averaging roughly 60 years in age, with a range of roughly 23 to 80, the cohort was 82.7% male.

The assay was immunoSEQ multiplex PCR, and TCRdb's table has in-frame clones only and misses some. The profile shows around 14,000 clones, 70% of them singletons. In its sample, this clone ranks as medium-sized. In germline, CDR1 is MDHEN, CDR2 SYDVKM. The CDR3 runs 13 residues. Trimming pared 11 bases from V and 1 base from J, leaving 13 bases between. The chain uses TRBV28 and TRBJ2-3; D not resolved. The receptor's source is an adult with an advanced solid tumor such as melanoma, head and neck, liver or kidney cancer. The sequenced sample was CD4+ or CD8+ T cells sorted from blood, obtained in a trial of the OX40 agonist ivuxolimab. CDR3 sequence reads: CAARLPGTDTQYF. CDR3 DNA sequence: TGTGCCGCTCGGCTCCCTGGCACAGATACGCAGTATTTT.